This T cell receptor beta chain comes out of a study of Tregs in tolerant kidney transplant recipients. Study findings and constraints: For some patients, primers changed over time, blocking nucleotide-level comparison. Tolerant patients' donor-specific Tregs expanded beyond overall Tregs, suggesting antigen-driven growth. Biological reproducibility was not directly addressed, but technical replication error appeared minimal.

Recipients received nonmyeloablative bone marrow transplants from related graft donors, with transient mixed chimerism. Unstimulated Tregs (CD4+CD25+CD127-) and CD4+CD25- non-Tregs were sorted from PBMCs. A note on this clone: Its antigen is currently unknown.

This CDR3 has 15 amino acids. The V gene end was trimmed by 4 bases and the J gene end by 5 bases; junction bases not matched to a gene: 7. Per the germline V gene, CDR1 is SGHKS and CDR2 is YYEKEE (reference sequence). Data came from immunoSEQ multiplex PCR; TCRdb stores just in-frame clones and leaves some out. The sample lists approximately 50,000 clones, about 91% occurring once. The genes are TRBV5-5 and TRBJ1-5; TRBD1 matches at 9 bases. Material: CD8+ T cells from blood (PBMCs), obtained 24 months after the transplant. The TCR comes from a human patient who received a combined kidney and bone marrow transplant. These T cells may partly come from the graft donor. CDR3 in amino acids: CASSPRTGVDQPQHF. CDR3 DNA sequence: TGTGCCAGCAGCCCGAGGACAGGGGTAGATCAGCCCCAGCATTTT.